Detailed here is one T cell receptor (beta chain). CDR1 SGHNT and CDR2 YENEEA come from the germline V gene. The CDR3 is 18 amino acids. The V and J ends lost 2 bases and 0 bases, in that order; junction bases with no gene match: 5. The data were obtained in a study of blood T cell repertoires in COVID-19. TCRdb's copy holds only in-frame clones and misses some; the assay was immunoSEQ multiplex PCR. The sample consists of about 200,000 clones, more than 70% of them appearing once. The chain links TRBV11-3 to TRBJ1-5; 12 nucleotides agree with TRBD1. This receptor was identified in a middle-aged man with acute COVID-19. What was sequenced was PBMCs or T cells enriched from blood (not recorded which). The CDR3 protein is CASSLRDRGPYSNQPQHF. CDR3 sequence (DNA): TGTGCCAGCAGCTTAAGGGACAGGGGGCCGTATAGCAATCAGCCCCAGCATTTT.